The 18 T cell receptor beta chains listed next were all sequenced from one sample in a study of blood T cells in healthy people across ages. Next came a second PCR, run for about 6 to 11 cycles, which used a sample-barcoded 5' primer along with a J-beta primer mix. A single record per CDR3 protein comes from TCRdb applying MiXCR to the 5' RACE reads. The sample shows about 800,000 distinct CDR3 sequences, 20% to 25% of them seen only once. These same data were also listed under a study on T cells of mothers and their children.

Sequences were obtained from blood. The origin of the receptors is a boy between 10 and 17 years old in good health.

The CDR3: CASSSPEGPISPLHF. CDR3 nucleotide sequence: TGTGCCAGCAGCTCGCCGGAGGGTCCGATTTCACCCCTCCACTTT. This rearrangement joins TRBV25-1 to TRBJ1-6, with unresolved D. V gave up 6 bases and J gave up 9 bases, with 18 bases separating them. This CDR3 spans 15 amino acids. Per germline, CDR1 MGHDK and CDR2 SYGVNS.

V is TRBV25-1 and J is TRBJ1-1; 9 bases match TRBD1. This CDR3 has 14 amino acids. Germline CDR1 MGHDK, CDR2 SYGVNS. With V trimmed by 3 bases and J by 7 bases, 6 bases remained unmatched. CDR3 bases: TGTGCCAGCAGTGACGACATGGGACAGGGTGAAGCTTTCTTT. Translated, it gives CASSDDMGQGEAFF.

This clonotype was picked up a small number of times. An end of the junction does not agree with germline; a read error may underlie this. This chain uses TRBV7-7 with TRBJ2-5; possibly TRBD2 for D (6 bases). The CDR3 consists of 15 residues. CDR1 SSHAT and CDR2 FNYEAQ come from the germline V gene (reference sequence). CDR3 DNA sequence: TGTGCTAGCAGCTTAAAGGGACTGCAGCAAGAGACCCAGTACTTC. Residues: CASSLKGLQQETQYF.

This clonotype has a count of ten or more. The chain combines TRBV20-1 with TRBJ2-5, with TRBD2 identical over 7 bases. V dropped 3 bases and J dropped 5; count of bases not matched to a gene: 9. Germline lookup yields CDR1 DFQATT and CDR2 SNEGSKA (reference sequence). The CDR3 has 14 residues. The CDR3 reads CSASVAGVSETQYF. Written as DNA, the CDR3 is TGCAGTGCTAGTGTGGCGGGGGTCAGTGAGACCCAGTACTTC.

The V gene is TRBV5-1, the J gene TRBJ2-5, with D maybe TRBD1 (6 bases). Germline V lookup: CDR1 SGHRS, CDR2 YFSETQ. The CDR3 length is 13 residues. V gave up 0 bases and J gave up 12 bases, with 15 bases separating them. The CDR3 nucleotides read TGCGCCAGCAGCTTGGAAACAGGGTGGAGCGAGTACTTC. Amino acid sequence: CASSLETGWSEYF.

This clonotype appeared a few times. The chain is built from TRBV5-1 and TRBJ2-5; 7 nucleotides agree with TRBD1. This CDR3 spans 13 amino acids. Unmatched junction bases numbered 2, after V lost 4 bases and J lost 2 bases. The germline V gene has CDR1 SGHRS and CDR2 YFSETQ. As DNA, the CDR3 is TGCGCCAGCAGCAAGACAGGGCAAGAGACCCAGTACTTC. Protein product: CASSKTGQETQYF.

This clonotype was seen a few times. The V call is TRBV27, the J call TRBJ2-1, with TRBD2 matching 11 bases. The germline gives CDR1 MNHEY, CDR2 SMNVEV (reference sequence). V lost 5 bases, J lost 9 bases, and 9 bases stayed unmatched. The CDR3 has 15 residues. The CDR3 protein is CASSPLAGVNGEQFF. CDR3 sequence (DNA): TGTGCCAGCAGTCCACTAGCGGGGGTAAATGGTGAGCAGTTCTTC.

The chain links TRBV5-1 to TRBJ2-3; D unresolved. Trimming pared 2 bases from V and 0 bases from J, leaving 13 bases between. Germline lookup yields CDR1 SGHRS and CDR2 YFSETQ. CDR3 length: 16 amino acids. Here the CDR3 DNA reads TGCGCCAGCAGCTTCGTTGGCTACCAGAGCACAGATACGCAGTATTTT. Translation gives CASSFVGYQSTDTQYF.

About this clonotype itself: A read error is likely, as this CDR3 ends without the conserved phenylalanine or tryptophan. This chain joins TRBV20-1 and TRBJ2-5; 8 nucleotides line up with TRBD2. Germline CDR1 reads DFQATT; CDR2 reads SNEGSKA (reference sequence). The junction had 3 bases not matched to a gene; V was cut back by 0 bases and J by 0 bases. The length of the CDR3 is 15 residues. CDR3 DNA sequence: TGCAGTGCTAGAGATACTAGCGGTCACCAAGAGACCCAGTACCTC. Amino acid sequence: CSARDTSGHQETQYL.

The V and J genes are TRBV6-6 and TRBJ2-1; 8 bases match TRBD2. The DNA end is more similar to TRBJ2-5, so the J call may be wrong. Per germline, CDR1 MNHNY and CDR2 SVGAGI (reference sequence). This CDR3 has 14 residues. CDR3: CASSYSGGVKTQYF. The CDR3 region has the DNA TGTGCCAGCAGTTACTCCGGGGGGGTGAAGACCCAGTACTTC.

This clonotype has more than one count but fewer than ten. The chain's CDR3 is CASSGGDWIYEQYF. CDR3 DNA sequence: TGTGCCAGCAGTGGGGGAGACTGGATCTACGAGCAGTACTTC. This chain joins TRBV6-6 and TRBJ2-7, with D possibly being TRBD1 or TRBD2 (5 bases each). The CDR3 length is 14 residues. With 5 bases removed from V and 3 bases from J, the gap between germline ends came to 14 bases. Germline loops: CDR1 MNHNY, CDR2 SVGAGI (reference sequence).

The CDR3 protein is CSARPPGLAGINEQFF. CDR3 nucleotides: TGCAGTGCTAGACCGCCGGGACTAGCGGGGATCAATGAGCAGTTCTTC. This sequence joins TRBV20-1 and TRBJ2-1; 13 bases are shared with TRBD2. J was trimmed by 6 bases and V by 2 bases; bases with no gene match: 7. The CDR3 is 16 amino acids. Germline V CDR1 and CDR2: DFQATT, SNEGSKA (reference sequence).

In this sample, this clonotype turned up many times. In DNA form, the CDR3 reads TGTGCCAGCAGCTTAGGGAGAACCGGGGAGCTGTTTTTT. Encoded protein: CASSLGRTGELFF. This rearrangement joins TRBV7-2 to TRBJ2-2; D is uncertain. This CDR3 spans 13 amino acids. In germline, CDR1 is SGHTA, CDR2 FQGNSA. Between the trimmed V and J ends, which lost 1 base and 5 bases, there was a span of 5 bases.

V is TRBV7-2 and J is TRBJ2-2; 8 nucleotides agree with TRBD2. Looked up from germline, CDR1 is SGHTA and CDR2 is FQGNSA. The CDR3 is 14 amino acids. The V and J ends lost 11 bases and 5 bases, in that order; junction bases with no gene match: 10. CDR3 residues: CAQPRAGETGELFF. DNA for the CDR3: TGTGCCCAGCCCCGAGCGGGAGAAACCGGGGAGCTGTTTTTT.

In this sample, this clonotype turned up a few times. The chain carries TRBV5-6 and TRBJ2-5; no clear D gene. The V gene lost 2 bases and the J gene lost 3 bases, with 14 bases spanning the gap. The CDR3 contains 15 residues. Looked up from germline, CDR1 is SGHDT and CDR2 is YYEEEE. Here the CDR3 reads CASSFVSGQEETQYF. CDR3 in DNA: TGTGCCAGCAGCTTTGTGTCGGGTCAGGAAGAGACCCAGTACTTC.

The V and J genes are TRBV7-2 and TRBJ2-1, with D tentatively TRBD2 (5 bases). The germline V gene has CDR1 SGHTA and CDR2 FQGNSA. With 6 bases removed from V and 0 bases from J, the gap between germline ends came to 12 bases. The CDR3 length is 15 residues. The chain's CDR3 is CASSKGGRSYNEQFF. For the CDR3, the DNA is TGTGCCAGCAGTAAGGGCGGGCGCTCCTACAATGAGCAGTTCTTC.

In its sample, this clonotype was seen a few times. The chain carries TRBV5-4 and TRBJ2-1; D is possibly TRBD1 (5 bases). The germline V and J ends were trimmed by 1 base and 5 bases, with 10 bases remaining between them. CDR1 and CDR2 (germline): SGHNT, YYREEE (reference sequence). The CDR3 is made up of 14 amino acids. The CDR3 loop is CASSLRGTDNEQFF. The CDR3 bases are TGTGCCAGCAGCTTGAGGGGAACCGACAATGAGCAGTTCTTC.

The CDR3 region is CSAPDREGTGELFF. CDR3 coding DNA: TGCAGTGCCCCGGACAGGGAGGGTACCGGGGAGCTGTTTTTT. The rearrangement links TRBV20-1 to TRBJ2-2, with D tentatively TRBD1 (8 bases). V was trimmed by 6 bases and J by 5 bases, leaving 16 bases between them. From germline, CDR1 is DFQATT and CDR2 SNEGSKA (reference sequence). The CDR3 has 14 residues.